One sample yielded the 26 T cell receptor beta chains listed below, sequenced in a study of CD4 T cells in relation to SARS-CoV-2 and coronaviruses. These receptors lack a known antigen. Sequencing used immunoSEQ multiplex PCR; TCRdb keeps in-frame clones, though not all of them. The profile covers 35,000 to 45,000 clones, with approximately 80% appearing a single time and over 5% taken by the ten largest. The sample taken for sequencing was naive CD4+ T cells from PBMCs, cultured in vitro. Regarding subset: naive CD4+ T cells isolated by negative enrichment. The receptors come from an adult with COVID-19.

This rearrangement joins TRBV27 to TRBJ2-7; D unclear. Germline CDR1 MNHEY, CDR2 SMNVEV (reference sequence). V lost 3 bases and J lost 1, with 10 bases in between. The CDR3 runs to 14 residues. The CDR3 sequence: CASSLLEGSYEQYF. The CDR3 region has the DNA TGTGCCAGCAGTTTGTTAGAAGGATCCTACGAGCAGTACTTC.

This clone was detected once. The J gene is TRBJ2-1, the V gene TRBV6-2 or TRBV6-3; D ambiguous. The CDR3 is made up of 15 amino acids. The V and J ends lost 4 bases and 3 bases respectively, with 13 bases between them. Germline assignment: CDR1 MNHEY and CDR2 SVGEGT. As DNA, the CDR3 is TGTGCCAGCAGTTCCCAGTCAGGTTACTACAATGAGCAGTTCTTC. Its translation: CASSSQSGYYNEQFF.

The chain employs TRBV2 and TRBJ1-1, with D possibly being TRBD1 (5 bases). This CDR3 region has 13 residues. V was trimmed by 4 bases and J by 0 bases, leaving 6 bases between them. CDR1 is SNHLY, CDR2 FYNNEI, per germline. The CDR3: CASSADMNTEAFF. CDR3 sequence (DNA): TGTGCCAGCAGTGCGGACATGAACACTGAAGCTTTCTTT.

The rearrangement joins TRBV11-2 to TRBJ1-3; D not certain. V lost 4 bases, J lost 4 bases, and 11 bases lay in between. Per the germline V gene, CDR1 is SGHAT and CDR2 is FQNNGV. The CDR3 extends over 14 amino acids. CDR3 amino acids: CASSWTPGGNTIYF. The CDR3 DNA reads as TGTGCCAGCAGCTGGACTCCCGGAGGAAACACCATATATTTT.

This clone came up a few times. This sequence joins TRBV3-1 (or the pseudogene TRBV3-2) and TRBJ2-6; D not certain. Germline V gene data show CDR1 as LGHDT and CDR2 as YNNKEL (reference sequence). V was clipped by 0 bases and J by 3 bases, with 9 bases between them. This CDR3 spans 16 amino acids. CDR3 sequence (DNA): TGTGCCAGCAGCCAAGATTGGAGCGTTGGGGCCAACGTCCTGACTTTC. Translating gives CASSQDWSVGANVLTF.

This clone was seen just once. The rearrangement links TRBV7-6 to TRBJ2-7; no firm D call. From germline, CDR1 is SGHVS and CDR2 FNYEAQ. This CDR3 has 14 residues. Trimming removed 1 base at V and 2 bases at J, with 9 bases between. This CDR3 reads CASSLEQQAYEQYF. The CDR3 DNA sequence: TGTGCCAGCAGCTTAGAACAGCAAGCCTACGAGCAGTACTTC.

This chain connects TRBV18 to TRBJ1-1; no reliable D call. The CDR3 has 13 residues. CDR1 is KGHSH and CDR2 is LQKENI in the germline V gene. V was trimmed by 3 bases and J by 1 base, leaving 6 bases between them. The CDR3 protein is CASSPGANTEAFF. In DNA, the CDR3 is TGTGCCAGCTCACCTGGCGCGAACACTGAAGCTTTCTTT.

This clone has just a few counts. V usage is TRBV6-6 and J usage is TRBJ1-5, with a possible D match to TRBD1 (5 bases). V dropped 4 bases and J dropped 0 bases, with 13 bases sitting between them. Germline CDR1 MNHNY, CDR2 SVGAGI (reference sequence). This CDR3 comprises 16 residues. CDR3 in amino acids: CASSWSGTDSNQPQHF. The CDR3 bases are TGTGCCAGCAGTTGGTCTGGGACGGATAGCAATCAGCCCCAGCATTTT.

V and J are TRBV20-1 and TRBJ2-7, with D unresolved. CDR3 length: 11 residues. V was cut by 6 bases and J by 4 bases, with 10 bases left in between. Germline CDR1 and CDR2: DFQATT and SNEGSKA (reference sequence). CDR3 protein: CSANKEYEQYF. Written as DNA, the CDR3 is TGCAGTGCCAACAAGGAGTACGAGCAGTACTTC.

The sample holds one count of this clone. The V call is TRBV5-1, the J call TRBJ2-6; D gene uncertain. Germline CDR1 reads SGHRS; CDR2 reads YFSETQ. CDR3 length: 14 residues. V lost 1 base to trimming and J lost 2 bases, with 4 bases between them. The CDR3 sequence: CASSLSTGANVLTF. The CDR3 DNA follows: TGCGCCAGCAGCTTGTCGACTGGGGCCAACGTCCTGACTTTC. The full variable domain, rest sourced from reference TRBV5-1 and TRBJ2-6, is KAGVTQTPRYLIKTRGQQVTLSCSPISGHRSVSWYQQTPGQGLQFLFEYFSETQRNKGNFPGRFSGRQFSNSRSEMNVSTLELGDSALYLCASSLSTGANVLTFGAGSRLTVL.

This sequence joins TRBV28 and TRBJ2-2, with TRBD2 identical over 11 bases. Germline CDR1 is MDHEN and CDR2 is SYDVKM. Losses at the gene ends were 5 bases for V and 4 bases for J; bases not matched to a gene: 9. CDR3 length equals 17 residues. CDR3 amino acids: CASSLPGLAAFTGELFF. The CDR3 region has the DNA TGTGCCAGCAGTCTCCCGGGACTAGCGGCTTTCACCGGGGAGCTGTTTTTT.

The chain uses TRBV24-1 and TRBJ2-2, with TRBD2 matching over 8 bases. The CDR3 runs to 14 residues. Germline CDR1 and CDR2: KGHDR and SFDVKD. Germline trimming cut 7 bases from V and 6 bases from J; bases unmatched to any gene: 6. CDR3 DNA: TGTGCCACCAGAAGCGGGAGCGCCCCCGGGGAGCTGTTTTTT. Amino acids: CATRSGSAPGELFF.

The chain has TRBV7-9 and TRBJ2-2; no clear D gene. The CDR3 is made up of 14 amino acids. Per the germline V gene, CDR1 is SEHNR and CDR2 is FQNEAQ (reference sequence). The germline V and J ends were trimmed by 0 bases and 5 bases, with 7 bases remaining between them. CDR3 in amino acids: CASSLARPTGELFF. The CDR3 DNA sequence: TGTGCCAGCAGCTTAGCGCGGCCAACCGGGGAGCTGTTTTTT.

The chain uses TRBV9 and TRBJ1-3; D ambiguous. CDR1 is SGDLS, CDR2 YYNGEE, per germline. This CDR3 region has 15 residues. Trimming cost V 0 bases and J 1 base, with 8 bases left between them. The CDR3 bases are TGTGCCAGCAGCGTAGGATACTTTTCTGGAAACACCATATATTTT. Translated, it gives CASSVGYFSGNTIYF.

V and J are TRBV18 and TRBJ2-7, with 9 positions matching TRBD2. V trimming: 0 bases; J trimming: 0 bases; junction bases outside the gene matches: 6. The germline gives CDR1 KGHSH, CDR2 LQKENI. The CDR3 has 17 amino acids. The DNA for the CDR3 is TGTGCCAGCTCACCACCAGGAGCGGGAGGCCTCTCCTACGAGCAGTACTTC. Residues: CASSPPGAGGLSYEQYF.

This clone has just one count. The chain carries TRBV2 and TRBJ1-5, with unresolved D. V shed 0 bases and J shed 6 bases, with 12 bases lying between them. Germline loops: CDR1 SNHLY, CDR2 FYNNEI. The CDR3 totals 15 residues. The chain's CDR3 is CASSEALLVFQPQHF. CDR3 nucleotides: TGTGCCAGCAGTGAAGCGCTTTTGGTGTTTCAGCCCCAGCATTTT.

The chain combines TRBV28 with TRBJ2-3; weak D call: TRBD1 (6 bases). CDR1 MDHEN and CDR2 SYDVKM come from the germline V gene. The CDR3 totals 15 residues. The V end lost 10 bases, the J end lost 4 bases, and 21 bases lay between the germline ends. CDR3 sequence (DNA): TGTGCCACCCGTAACGGGTTAGGGGGATCAGATACGCAGTATTTT. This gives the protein CATRNGLGGSDTQYF.

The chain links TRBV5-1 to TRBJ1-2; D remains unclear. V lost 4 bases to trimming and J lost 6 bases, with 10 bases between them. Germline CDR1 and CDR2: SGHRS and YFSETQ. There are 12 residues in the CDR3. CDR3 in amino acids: CASSGDADGYTF. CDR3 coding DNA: TGCGCCAGCAGCGGTGATGCGGATGGCTACACCTTC. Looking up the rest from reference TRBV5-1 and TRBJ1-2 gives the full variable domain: KAGVTQTPRYLIKTRGQQVTLSCSPISGHRSVSWYQQTPGQGLQFLFEYFSETQRNKGNFPGRFSGRQFSNSRSEMNVSTLELGDSALYLCASSGDADGYTFGSGTRLTVV.

CDR3 sequence: CASSSRGRDYGYTF. The DNA of the CDR3 is TGTGCCAGCAGCTCCAGGGGGCGGGACTATGGCTACACCTTC. The chain is built from TRBV11-2 and TRBJ1-2; 8 bases line up with TRBD1. The germline CDR1 and CDR2 sequences are SGHAT and FQNNGV. J gave up 3 bases and V 4 bases, and 4 bases lay outside the gene matches. This CDR3 is 14 amino acids long.

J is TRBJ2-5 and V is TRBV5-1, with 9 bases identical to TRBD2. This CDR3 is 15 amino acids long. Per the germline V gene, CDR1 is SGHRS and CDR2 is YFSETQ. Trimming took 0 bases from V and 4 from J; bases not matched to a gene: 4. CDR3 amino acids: CASSLASGVGETQYF. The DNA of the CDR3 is TGCGCCAGCAGCTTGGCTAGCGGGGTTGGAGAGACCCAGTACTTC.

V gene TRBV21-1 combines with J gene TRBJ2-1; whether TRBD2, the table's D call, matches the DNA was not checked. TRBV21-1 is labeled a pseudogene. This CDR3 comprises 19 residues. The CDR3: CASSMGLAGSRLGGNEQFF. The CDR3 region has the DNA TGTGCCAGCAGCATGGGACTAGCGGGATCCCGGCTTGGGGGGAATGAGCAGTTCTTC.

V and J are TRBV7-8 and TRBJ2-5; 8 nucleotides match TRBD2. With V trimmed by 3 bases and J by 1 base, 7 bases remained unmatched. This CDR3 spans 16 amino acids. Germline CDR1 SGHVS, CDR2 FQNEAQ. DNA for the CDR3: TGTGCCAGCAGCTTTCGACTTAGCGGGGCCCAAGAGACCCAGTACTTC. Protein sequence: CASSFRLSGAQETQYF.

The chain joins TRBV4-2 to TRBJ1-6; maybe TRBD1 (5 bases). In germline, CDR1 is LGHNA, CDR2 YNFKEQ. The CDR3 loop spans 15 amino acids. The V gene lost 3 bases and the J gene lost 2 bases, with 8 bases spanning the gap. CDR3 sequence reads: CASSQTATYNSPLHF. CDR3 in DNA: TGTGCCAGCAGCCAGACAGCCACCTATAATTCACCCCTCCACTTT.

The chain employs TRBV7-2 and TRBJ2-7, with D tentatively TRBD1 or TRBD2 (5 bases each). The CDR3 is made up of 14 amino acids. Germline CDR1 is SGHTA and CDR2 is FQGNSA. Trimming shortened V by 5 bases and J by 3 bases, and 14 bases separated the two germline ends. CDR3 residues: CASSPRVRGYEQYF. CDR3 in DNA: TGTGCCAGCAGCCCCAGGGTGAGGGGCTACGAGCAGTACTTC. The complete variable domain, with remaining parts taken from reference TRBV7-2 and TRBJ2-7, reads GAGVSQSPSNKVTEKGKDVELRCDPISGHTALYWYRQSLGQGLEFLIYFQGNSAPDKSGLPSDRFSAERTGGSVSTLTIQRTQQEDSAVYLCASSPRVRGYEQYFGPGTRLTVT.

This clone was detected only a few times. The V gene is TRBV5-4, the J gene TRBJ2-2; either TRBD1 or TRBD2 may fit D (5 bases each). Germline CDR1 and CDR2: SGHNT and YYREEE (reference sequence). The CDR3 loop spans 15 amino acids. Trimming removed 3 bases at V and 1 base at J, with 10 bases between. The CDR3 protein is CASSSGRMNTGELFF. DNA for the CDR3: TGTGCCAGCAGCTCGGGACGGATGAACACCGGGGAGCTGTTTTTT. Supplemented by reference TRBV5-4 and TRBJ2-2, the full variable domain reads ETGVTQSPTHLIKTRGQQVTLRCSSQSGHNTVSWYQQALGQGPQFIFQYYREEENGRGNFPPRFSGLQFPNYSSELNVNALELDDSALYLCASSSGRMNTGELFFGEGSRLTVL.

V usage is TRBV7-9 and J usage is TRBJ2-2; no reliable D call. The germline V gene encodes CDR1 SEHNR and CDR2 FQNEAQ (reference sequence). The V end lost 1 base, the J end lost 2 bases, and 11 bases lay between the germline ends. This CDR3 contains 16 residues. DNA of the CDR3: TGTGCCAGCAGCTTAGGATCAGGCCCTAACACCGGGGAGCTGTTTTTT. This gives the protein CASSLGSGPNTGELFF.